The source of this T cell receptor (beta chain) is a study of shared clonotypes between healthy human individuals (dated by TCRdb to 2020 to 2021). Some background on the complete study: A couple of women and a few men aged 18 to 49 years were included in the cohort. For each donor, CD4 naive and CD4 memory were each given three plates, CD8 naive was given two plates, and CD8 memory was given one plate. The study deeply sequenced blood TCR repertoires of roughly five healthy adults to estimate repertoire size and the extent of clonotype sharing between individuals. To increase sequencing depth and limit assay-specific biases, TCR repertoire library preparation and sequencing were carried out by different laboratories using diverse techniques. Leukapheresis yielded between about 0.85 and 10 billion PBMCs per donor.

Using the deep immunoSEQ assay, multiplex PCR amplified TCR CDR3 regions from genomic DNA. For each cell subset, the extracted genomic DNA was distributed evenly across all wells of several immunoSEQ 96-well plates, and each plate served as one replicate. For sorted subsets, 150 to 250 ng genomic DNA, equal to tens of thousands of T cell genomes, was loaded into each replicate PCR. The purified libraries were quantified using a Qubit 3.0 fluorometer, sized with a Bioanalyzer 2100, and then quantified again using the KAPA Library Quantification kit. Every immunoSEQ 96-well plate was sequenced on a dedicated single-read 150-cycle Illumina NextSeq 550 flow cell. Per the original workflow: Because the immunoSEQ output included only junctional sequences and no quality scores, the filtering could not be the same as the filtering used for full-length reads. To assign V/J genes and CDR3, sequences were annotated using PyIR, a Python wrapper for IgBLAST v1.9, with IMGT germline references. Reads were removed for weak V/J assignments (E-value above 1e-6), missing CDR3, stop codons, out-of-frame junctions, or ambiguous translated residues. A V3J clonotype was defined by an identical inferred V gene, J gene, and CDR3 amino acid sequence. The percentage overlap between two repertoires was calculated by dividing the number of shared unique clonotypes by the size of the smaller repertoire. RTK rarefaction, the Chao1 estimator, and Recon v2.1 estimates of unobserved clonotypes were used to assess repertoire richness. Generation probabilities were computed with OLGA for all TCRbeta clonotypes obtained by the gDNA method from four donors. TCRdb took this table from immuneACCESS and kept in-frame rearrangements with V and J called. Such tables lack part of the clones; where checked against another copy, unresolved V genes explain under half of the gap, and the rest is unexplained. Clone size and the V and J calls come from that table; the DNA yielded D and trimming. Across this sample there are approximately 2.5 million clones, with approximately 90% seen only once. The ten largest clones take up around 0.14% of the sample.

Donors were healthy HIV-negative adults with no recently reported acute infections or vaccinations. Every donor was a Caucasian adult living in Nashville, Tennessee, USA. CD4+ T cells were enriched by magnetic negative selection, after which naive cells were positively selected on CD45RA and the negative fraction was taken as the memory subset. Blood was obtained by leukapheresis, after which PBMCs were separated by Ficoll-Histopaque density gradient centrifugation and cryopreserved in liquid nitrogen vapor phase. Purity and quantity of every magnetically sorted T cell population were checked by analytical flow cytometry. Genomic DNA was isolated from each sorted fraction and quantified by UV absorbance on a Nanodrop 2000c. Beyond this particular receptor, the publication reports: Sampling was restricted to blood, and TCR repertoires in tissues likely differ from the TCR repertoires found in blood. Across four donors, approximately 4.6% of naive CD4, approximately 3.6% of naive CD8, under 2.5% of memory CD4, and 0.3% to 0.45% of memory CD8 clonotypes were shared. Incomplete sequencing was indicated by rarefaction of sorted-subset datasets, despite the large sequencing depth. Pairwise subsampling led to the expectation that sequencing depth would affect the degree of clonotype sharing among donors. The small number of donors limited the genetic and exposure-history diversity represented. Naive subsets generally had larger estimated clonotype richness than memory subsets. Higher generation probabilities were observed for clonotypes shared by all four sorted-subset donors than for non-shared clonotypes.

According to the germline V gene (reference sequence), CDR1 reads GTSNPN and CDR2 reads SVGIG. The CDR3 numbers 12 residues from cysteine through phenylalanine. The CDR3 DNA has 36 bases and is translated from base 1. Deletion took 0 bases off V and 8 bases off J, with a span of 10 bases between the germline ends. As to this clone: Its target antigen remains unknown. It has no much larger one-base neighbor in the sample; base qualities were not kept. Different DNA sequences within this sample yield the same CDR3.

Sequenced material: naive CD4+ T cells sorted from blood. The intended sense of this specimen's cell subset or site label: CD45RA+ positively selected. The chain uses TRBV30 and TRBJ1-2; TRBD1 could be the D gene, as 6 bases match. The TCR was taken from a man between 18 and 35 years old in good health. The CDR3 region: CAWSVQGRGYTF. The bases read TGTGCCTGGAGTGTACAGGGCCGGGGCTACACCTTC.